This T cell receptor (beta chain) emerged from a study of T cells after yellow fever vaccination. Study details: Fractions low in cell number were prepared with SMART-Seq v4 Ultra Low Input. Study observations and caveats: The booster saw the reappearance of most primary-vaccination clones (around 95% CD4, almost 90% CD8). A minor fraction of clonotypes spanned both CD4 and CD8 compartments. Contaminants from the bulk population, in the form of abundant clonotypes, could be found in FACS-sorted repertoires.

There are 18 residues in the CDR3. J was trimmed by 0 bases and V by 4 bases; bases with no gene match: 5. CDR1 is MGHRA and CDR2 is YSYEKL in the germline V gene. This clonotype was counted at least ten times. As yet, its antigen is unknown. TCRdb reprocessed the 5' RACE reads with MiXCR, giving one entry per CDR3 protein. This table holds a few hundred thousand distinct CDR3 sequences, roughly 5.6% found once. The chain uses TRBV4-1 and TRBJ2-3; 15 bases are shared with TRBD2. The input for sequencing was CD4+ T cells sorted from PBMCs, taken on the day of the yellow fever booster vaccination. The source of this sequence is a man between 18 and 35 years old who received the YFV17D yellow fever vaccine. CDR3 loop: CASSLGLAGGLSTDTQYF. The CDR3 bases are TGCGCCAGCAGCCTGGGACTAGCGGGGGGCCTTAGCACAGATACGCAGTATTTT.